The 22 T cell receptor beta chains presented below share a single source sample, sequenced in a study of blood T cell repertoires in COVID-19 (dated by TCRdb to the early 2020s). The library relied on the immunoSEQ multiplex PCR assay. TCRdb provides this immuneACCESS table in a form limited to in-frame rearrangements. Some clones are lacking; in checked studies, under half of them reflect an unresolved V gene, and why the rest are absent is not known. This sample is represented by 140,000 or so clones; about 87% of them were singletons. Under 6% of the sample is in the top ten clones. Sequencing input: peripheral blood. These receptors originate from a human donor in a cohort sampled during active COVID-19.

In this sample, this clone turned up once. CDR3 sequence: CASSPRAANEKLFF. CDR3 nucleotide sequence: TGTGCCAGCAGCCCCCGTGCGGCTAATGAAAAACTGTTTTTT. The chain couples TRBV3-1 (or the pseudogene TRBV3-2) to TRBJ1-4, with D uncertain. V was shortened by 4 bases and J by 3 bases, with 9 bases between the two germline ends. The CDR3 covers 14 residues. CDR1 is LGHDT, CDR2 YNNKEL, per germline (reference sequence).

Many counts were recorded for this clone. This chain joins TRBV27 and TRBJ2-3, with TRBD1 matching over 10 bases. The CDR3 spans 14 residues. J gave up 4 bases and V 3 bases, and 1 base lay outside the gene matches. Germline V gives CDR1 MNHEY, CDR2 SMNVEV (reference sequence). DNA of the CDR3: TGTGCCAGCAGTTTGGGACAGGGGCCAGATACGCAGTATTTT. This gives the protein CASSLGQGPDTQYF.

This rearrangement joins TRBV28 to TRBJ1-5, with TRBD1 matching over 9 bases. This CDR3 has 16 amino acids. Germline V gene sequence: CDR1 MDHEN, CDR2 SYDVKM. V lost 6 bases, J lost 6 bases, and 12 bases stayed unmatched. The CDR3 protein is CASSPRGQGKSQPQHF. Written as DNA, the CDR3 is TGTGCCAGCAGCCCCAGAGGACAGGGGAAAAGTCAGCCCCAGCATTTT.

The genes are TRBV27 and TRBJ1-4; 8 nucleotides line up with TRBD1. The CDR3 is 15 residues long. The V gene's germline CDR1 is MNHEY and CDR2 SMNVEV (reference sequence). V trimming: 7 bases; J trimming: 4 bases; junction bases outside the gene matches: 8. The CDR3 here is CASIARQGFNEKLFF. The CDR3 coding sequence is TGTGCCAGCATCGCCCGACAGGGGTTTAATGAAAAACTGTTTTTT.

The CDR3 DNA is TGTGCCAGCAGTGGTTTGCGGGGGGGGCTCTCCTACAATGAGCAGTTCTTC. Its protein product is CASSGLRGGLSYNEQFF. The chain recombines TRBV2 with TRBJ2-1; 9 bases line up with TRBD2. The V gene's germline CDR1 is SNHLY and CDR2 FYNNEI. The V and J ends lost 4 bases and 0 bases, in that order; junction bases with no gene match: 7. The CDR3 loop spans 17 amino acids. The full variable domain, in which reference TRBV2 and TRBJ2-1 provide the parts outside the CDR3, is EPEVTQTPSHQVTQMGQEVILRCVPISNHLYFYWYRQILGQKVEFLVSFYNNEISEKSEIFDDQFSVERPDGSNFTLKIRSTKLEDSAMYFCASSGLRGGLSYNEQFFGPGTRLTVL.

V usage is TRBV27 and J usage is TRBJ1-5; D may be TRBD1 (5 bases). Trimming took off 0 bases at V and 2 bases at J, with 5 bases between the two ends. CDR1 and CDR2 (germline): MNHEY, SMNVEV (reference sequence). The CDR3 length is 14 residues. CDR3 residues: CASSLSGGNQPQHF. The DNA for the CDR3 is TGTGCCAGCAGTTTATCAGGGGGCAATCAGCCCCAGCATTTT.

The CDR3 DNA reads TGTGCCAGCAGCCACAGGACTAGCGGGGGGCTCTACAATGAGCAGTTCTTC. It specifies CASSHRTSGGLYNEQFF. V usage is TRBV3-1 (or the pseudogene TRBV3-2) and J usage is TRBJ2-1; 14 bases are a match to TRBD2. Unmatched junction bases numbered 4, after V lost 3 bases and J lost 3 bases. The CDR3 is 17 residues long. The germline V gene has CDR1 LGHDT and CDR2 YNNKEL (reference sequence).

V usage is TRBV7-2 and J usage is TRBJ2-1; the D gene is possibly TRBD2 (5 bases). CDR3 length: 14 amino acids. Trimming pared 3 bases from V and 4 bases from J, leaving 10 bases between. Germline V lookup: CDR1 SGHTA, CDR2 FQGNSA. Written as DNA, the CDR3 is TGTGCCAGCAGCTTTGAGCGCGGGTACAATGAGCAGTTCTTC. This sequence encodes CASSFERGYNEQFF.

This clone came up many times. The chain recombines TRBV5-1 with TRBJ1-5; no definite D call. The CDR3 spans 15 residues. Per the germline V gene, CDR1 is SGHRS and CDR2 is YFSETQ. Trimming took 0 bases from V and 7 from J, leaving 14 bases between them. The CDR3 spells CASSLEPGSWQPQHF. DNA of the CDR3: TGCGCCAGCAGCTTGGAGCCGGGAAGTTGGCAGCCCCAGCATTTT. Full variable domain (outside the CDR3, taken from reference TRBV5-1 and TRBJ1-5): KAGVTQTPRYLIKTRGQQVTLSCSPISGHRSVSWYQQTPGQGLQFLFEYFSETQRNKGNFPGRFSGRQFSNSRSEMNVSTLELGDSALYLCASSLEPGSWQPQHFGDGTRLSIL.

CDR3 sequence reads: CATSLAGGVDTQYF. As DNA, the CDR3 is TGTGCCACCAGCCTCGCAGGGGGCGTAGATACGCAGTATTTT. The chain links TRBV15 to TRBJ2-3; TRBD1 matches 8 bases. CDR3 length: 14 amino acids. Germline V gives CDR1 LNHNV, CDR2 YYDKDF (reference sequence). Germline trimming cut 5 bases from V and 5 bases from J; bases unmatched to any gene: 6.

This chain joins TRBV19 and TRBJ2-1; 12 nucleotides match TRBD2. Germline loops: CDR1 LNHDA, CDR2 SQIVND (reference sequence). The CDR3 contains 15 residues. The V segment lost 7 bases and the J segment 8 bases; nucleotides outside the gene matches: 9. CDR3 region: CASMQLAGGEDEQFF. The DNA of the CDR3 is TGTGCCAGTATGCAACTAGCGGGGGGCGAGGATGAGCAGTTCTTC.

The sample holds a few counts of this clone. V is TRBV27 and J is TRBJ2-7, with 7 positions matching TRBD1. Germline CDR1 is MNHEY and CDR2 is SMNVEV (reference sequence). The V and J ends lost 0 bases and 1 base, in that order; junction bases with no gene match: 15. The CDR3 contains 19 residues. CDR3 sequence (DNA): TGTGCCAGCAGTTTATCGAGGGAGAGGCGACAGGGTAGGTCCTACGAGCAGTACTTC. This gives the protein CASSLSRERRQGRSYEQYF.

The V call is TRBV5-1, the J call TRBJ2-7, with D possibly matching TRBD2 (5 bases). This CDR3 region has 15 residues. CDR1 and CDR2 from the germline V gene are SGHRS and YFSETQ. Trimming removed 1 base from V and 0 bases from J, with 11 bases in between. In nucleotides, the CDR3 is TGCGCCAGCAGCTTGTCCGGGATCCTCTCCTACGAGCAGTACTTC. Its protein is CASSLSGILSYEQYF. The full variable domain, in which reference TRBV5-1 and TRBJ2-7 provide the parts outside the CDR3, is KAGVTQTPRYLIKTRGQQVTLSCSPISGHRSVSWYQQTPGQGLQFLFEYFSETQRNKGNFPGRFSGRQFSNSRSEMNVSTLELGDSALYLCASSLSGILSYEQYFGPGTRLTVT.

This clone was recorded only once. The CDR3 protein is CASSSSDRVHRYGYTF. Written as DNA, the CDR3 is TGTGCCAGCAGCTCATCCGACAGGGTTCATAGGTATGGCTACACCTTC. The V gene is TRBV28, the J gene TRBJ1-2; 7 bases are shared with TRBD1. The CDR3 covers 16 residues. Per germline, CDR1 MDHEN and CDR2 SYDVKM. V trimming: 6 bases; J trimming: 5 bases; junction bases outside the gene matches: 15.

This CDR3 is CASSSSGTSYEQYF. The DNA for the CDR3 is TGCGCCAGCAGCTCTAGCGGAACCTCCTACGAGCAGTACTTC. The V call is TRBV5-1, the J call TRBJ2-7; 7 bases are a match to TRBD2. The CDR3 spans 14 residues. Trimming took 3 bases from V and 0 from J; bases not matched to a gene: 3. Germline V lookup: CDR1 SGHRS, CDR2 YFSETQ.

This clone turned up a few times. V and J are TRBV28 and TRBJ2-7, with 8 bases matching TRBD2. Trimming cost V 5 bases and J 1 base; bases outside gene matches: 7. The CDR3 spans 15 residues. CDR1 and CDR2 from the germline V gene are MDHEN and SYDVKM. CDR3: CASSQVRGGSYEQYF. The DNA of the CDR3 is TGTGCCAGCAGTCAGGTTCGGGGGGGTTCCTACGAGCAGTACTTC.

This clone was found a few times. J is TRBJ2-1 and V is TRBV5-1, with D perhaps matching TRBD1 (5 bases). Germline CDR1 is SGHRS and CDR2 is YFSETQ. V was pared by 5 bases and J by 6 bases, with 6 bases between. CDR3 size: 11 residues. DNA of the CDR3: TGCGCCAGCAGACAGGCCAATGAGCAGTTCTTC. Amino acid sequence: CASRQANEQFF.

This chain connects TRBV29-1 to TRBJ1-3; 10 nucleotides line up with TRBD1. V shed 7 bases, J shed 4 bases, and the junction held 4 bases outside the gene matches. Germline lookup yields CDR1 SQVTM and CDR2 ANQGSEA. The CDR3 length is 13 residues. The CDR3 loop reads CSGQGAGGNTIYF. The DNA for the CDR3 is TGCAGCGGACAGGGGGCGGGAGGAAACACCATATATTTT.

J is TRBJ1-6 and V is TRBV10-1; TRBD1 is a possible D gene (5 bases). CDR1 is WNHNN and CDR2 is SYGVQD in the germline V gene (reference sequence). CDR3 length: 18 amino acids. V gave up 9 bases and J gave up 0 bases, with 21 bases separating them. The CDR3 spells CASMVGRGRPSYNSPLHF. The CDR3 DNA reads as TGCGCCAGTATGGTAGGGCGGGGACGGCCCTCCTATAATTCACCCCTCCACTTT.

In this sample, this clone turned up once. V and J are TRBV7-8 and TRBJ2-3, with TRBD2 matching over 13 bases. CDR1 SGHVS and CDR2 FQNEAQ come from the germline V gene. This CDR3 comprises 18 residues. J lost 0 bases, V lost 5 bases, and 8 bases had no gene match. The CDR3 here is CASSKPGLAGSSTDTQYF. The CDR3 region has the DNA TGTGCCAGCAGCAAACCGGGACTAGCGGGGTCTAGCACAGATACGCAGTATTTT.

The genes are TRBV10-3 and TRBJ2-5; tentatively, D is TRBD1 (5 bases). Between the trimmed V and J ends, which lost 9 bases and 0 bases, there was a span of 11 bases. The CDR3 runs 13 residues. Germline CDR1 is ENHRY and CDR2 is SYGVKD. The CDR3: CAIGARDQETQYF. The CDR3 DNA reads TGTGCCATTGGGGCTAGGGACCAAGAGACCCAGTACTTC.

The V call is TRBV11-3, the J call TRBJ2-5; D possibly corresponds to TRBD2 (7 bases). This CDR3 is 15 amino acids long. Per germline, CDR1 SGHNT and CDR2 YENEEA. V lost 3 bases and J 5 bases, leaving 16 bases between the germline ends. The CDR3 bases are TGTGCCAGCAGCTTGTCGGGGGGCGTTCGGGAGACCCAGTACTTC. Its protein product is CASSLSGGVRETQYF.